This TCR beta chain appears in the sequencing data of a study of T cell responses to AZD1222 COVID-19 vaccine. This CDR3 is built from 13 residues. V lost 5 bases, J lost 7 bases, and 7 bases stayed unmatched. Using immunoSEQ multiplex PCR, the repertoire was profiled, and TCRdb retains in-frame clones only, with some absent. This repertoire shows just over 70,000 clones, 85% found once; its top ten account for approximately 20%. This clonotype was obtained from an adult in good health. The material was peripheral blood, obtained on day 0 of AZD1222 vaccination. The chain carries TRBV12-3 or TRBV12-4 and TRBJ1-1; 7 nucleotides match TRBD1. The CDR3 loop is CASSNTGEREAFF. The CDR3 nucleotides read TGTGCCAGCAGTAACACAGGGGAGCGTGAAGCTTTCTTT.